This is a list of T cell receptor beta chains from one sample in a study of tumor-infiltrating lymphocytes in localized non-small cell lung cancer. Generated by immunoSEQ multiplex PCR, the TCRdb table keeps only in-frame clones and is missing some. Here the sample spans 8,500 to 10,000 clones, around 68% being singletons. Sample: uninvolved lung tissue not adjacent to the tumor. These receptors were taken from a human donor with non-small cell lung cancer. Both conserved end residues are part of each CDR3. A D gene is named only where the DNA matches it firmly. Some rows mark clone size as missing; the rest say once, few, many or name a class of expanded clone.

v_call	clone_size	d_call	j_call	cdr3_aa	cdr3_nt
TRBV4-3	.	.	TRBJ2-3	CASSASGSTDTQYF	TGCGCCAGCAGCGCAAGCGGCAGCACAGATACGCAGTATTTT
TRBV9	.	.	TRBJ2-3	CASSDGTLLTDTQYF	TGTGCCAGCAGCGACGGGACGCTCCTCACAGATACGCAGTATTTT
TRBV19	.	TRBD2	TRBJ2-1	CASSATSGSYNEQFF	TGTGCCAGTAGTGCAACTAGCGGGAGTTACAATGAGCAGTTCTTC
TRBV30	.	.	TRBJ2-2	CAWKLTPLTLTGELFF	TGTGCCTGGAAGCTTACACCCCTGACTTTAACCGGGGAGCTGTTTTTT
TRBV28	.	TRBD1	TRBJ2-7	CASSPGTGIYEQYF	TGTGCCAGCAGTCCCGGGACAGGGATATACGAGCAGTACTTC
TRBV5-4	.	.	TRBJ1-1	CASSPSQNTEAFF	TGTGCCAGCAGCCCCAGTCAGAACACTGAAGCTTTCTTT
TRBV30	.	.	TRBJ2-5	CANGQWETQYF	TGTGCCAACGGACAATGGGAGACCCAGTACTTC
TRBV29-1	.	.	TRBJ1-1	CSVERVENTEAFF	TGCAGCGTTGAACGCGTTGAGAACACTGAAGCTTTCTTT
TRBV19	.	.	TRBJ2-1	CASRLREVSYNEQFF	TGTGCCAGTAGGCTGCGAGAGGTGTCCTACAATGAGCAGTTCTTC
TRBV29-1	.	TRBD2	TRBJ2-5	CSVSMTSRETQYF	TGCAGCGTTTCAATGACTAGCAGGGAGACCCAGTACTTC
TRBV11-2	.	.	TRBJ1-4	CASSPPGEKLFF	TGTGCCAGCAGCCCCCCCGGTGAAAAACTGTTTTTT
TRBV6-5	once	.	TRBJ2-2	CASRESFGELFF	TGTGCCAGCAGGGAGAGCTTCGGGGAGCTGTTTTTT
TRBV30	.	TRBD2	TRBJ2-3	CAWSRAGGGTDTQYF	TGTGCCTGGAGCAGAGCGGGAGGGGGCACAGATACGCAGTATTTT
TRBV27	once	.	TRBJ2-6	CASSIQGPGANVLTF	TGTGCCAGCAGTATCCAGGGTCCTGGGGCCAACGTCCTGACTTTC
TRBV5-6	.	.	TRBJ1-4	CASSLGRGDEEKLFF	TGTGCCAGCAGCTTGGGAAGGGGCGACGAGGAAAAACTGTTTTTT
TRBV2	.	.	TRBJ2-7	CASSYIERSGEQYF	TGTGCCAGCAGTTATATAGAGCGGTCAGGCGAGCAGTACTTC
TRBV13	once	.	TRBJ2-1	CASSLSAGRWEQFF	TGTGCCAGCAGCTTATCTGCGGGAAGGTGGGAGCAGTTCTTC
TRBV9	medium-sized	.	TRBJ2-3	CASSVQSGSDTQYF	TGTGCCAGCAGCGTACAATCGGGGAGTGATACGCAGTATTTT
TRBV28	.	.	TRBJ1-1	CASTRPTSPEAFF	TGTGCCAGCACACGACCGACAAGTCCCGAAGCTTTCTTT
TRBV5-1	.	TRBD2	TRBJ2-7	CASSLSPAGGPGSYEQYF	TGCGCCAGCAGCTTGTCGCCAGCGGGAGGGCCGGGCTCCTACGAGCAGTACTTC
TRBV6-1	.	.	TRBJ1-1	CASSLGTAAFF	TGTGCCAGCAGTTTGGGGACGGCTGCTTTCTTT
TRBV5-1	.	.	TRBJ1-2	CASSFGSAGDGYTF	TGCGCCAGCAGCTTCGGGTCGGCGGGGGATGGCTACACCTTC
TRBV14	.	TRBD1	TRBJ2-4	CASIQGALNIQYF	TGTGCCAGCATACAGGGGGCGCTAAACATTCAGTACTTC
TRBV7-3	.	.	TRBJ2-5	CASSLSGTRETQYF	TGTGCCAGCAGCCTAAGCGGGACACGAGAGACCCAGTACTTC